This T cell receptor (beta chain) is from a study of circulating tumor DNA in untreated peripheral T-cell lymphoma (dated by TCRdb to about 2021). Overall study results and their limits: Tumor-specific clonotypes were identified in roughly 75% of patients, from approximately 90% of baseline tissues and about 68% of baseline serum samples.

The library came from the immunoSEQ multiplex PCR assay. The source is immuneACCESS, and TCRdb retained only in-frame sequences with V and J called. Part of the clones is not carried over; for the studies checked, unresolved V genes explain less than half of this, and the remainder is unexplained. The sample table lists approximately 6,800 clones, about three fifths of them with a count of one. The ten largest clones take up about 55% of the sample. CDR1 and CDR2 are read off the germline V gene as MDHEN and SYDVKM. The CDR3 contains 14 residues, cysteine and phenylalanine counted. Of all the DNA, just the CDR3 is kept, 42 bases in frame from base 1. V is pruned by 5 bases and J by 12 bases, leaving 7 bases of the junction without a gene match. Notes on this clone: Its cognate antigen has yet to be identified. Within one base of it there is no much larger clone, and no base qualities were kept.

To identify tumor-specific TCR clonotypes, tumor tissue taken at baseline, before any treatment, was sequenced. In a trial, the study monitored patients with peripheral T-cell lymphoma who were getting frontline treatment by applying next-generation sequencing to their T-cell receptor sequences. This sequence originates from a human donor with peripheral T-cell lymphoma. The sequence joins TRBV28 to TRBJ2-4, and 13 junctional nucleotides match TRBD2. What was sequenced was tumor tissue. The DNA sequence is as follows: TGTGCCAGCAGTCCGGGACTAGCGGGGTTGTCTCAGTACTTC. Translated, it gives CASSPGLAGLSQYF. Reference TRBV28 and TRBJ2-4 proteins supply the regions before and after the CDR3; the full variable domain is: DVKVTQSSRYLVKRTGEKVFLECVQDMDHENMFWYRQDPGLGLRLIYFSYDVKMKEKGDIPEGYSVSREKKERFSLILESASTNQTSMYLCASSPGLAGLSQYFGAGTRLSVL.